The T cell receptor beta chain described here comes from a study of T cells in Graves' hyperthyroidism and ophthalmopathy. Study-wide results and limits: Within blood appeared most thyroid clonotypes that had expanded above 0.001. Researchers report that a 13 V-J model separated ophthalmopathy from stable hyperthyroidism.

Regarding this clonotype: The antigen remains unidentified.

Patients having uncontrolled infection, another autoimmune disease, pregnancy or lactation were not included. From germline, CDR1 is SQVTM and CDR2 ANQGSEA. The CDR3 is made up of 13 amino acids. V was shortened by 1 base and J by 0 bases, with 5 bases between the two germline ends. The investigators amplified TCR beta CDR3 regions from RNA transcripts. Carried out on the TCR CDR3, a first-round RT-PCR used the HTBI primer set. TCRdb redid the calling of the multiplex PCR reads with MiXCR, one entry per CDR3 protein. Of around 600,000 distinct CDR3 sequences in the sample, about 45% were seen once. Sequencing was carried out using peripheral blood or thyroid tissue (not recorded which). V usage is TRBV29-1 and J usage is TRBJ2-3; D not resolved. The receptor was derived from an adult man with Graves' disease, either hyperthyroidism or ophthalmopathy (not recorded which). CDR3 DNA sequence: TGCAGCGTTGAAGGGGGTAGCACAGATACGCAGTATTTT. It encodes CSVEGGSTDTQYF.